These 8 T cell receptor beta chains share one sample of origin, sequenced in a study of cytomegalovirus exposure and HLA in healthy donors. PCR amplification relied on 60 Vbeta primers (plus 13 Jbeta primers). Measured with immunoSEQ multiplex PCR; TCRdb has only the in-frame clones, and not every one. This sample has fewer than 150,000 clones, with more than 75% found just once. The specimen was PBMCs. These receptors came from a male donor in good health and CMV-seronegative.

The chain combines TRBV9 with TRBJ2-5; D is possibly TRBD2 (7 bases). The germline gives CDR1 SGDLS, CDR2 YYNGEE. Trimming cost V 0 bases and J 1 base, with 10 bases left between them. The CDR3 has 15 residues. Written as DNA, the CDR3 is TGTGCCAGCAGCGTAGCGGGGGGCTCCCAAGAGACCCAGTACTTC. Translation gives CASSVAGGSQETQYF.

The CDR3 protein is CASSPNRPGALTDTQYF. In DNA, the CDR3 is TGTGCCAGCAGCCCAAACCGACCAGGGGCCCTCACAGATACGCAGTATTTT. J is TRBJ2-3 and V is TRBV7-9, with D tentatively TRBD1 (6 bases). The germline gives CDR1 SEHNR, CDR2 FQNEAQ (reference sequence). The CDR3 extends over 17 amino acids. V lost 5 bases and J 2 bases, leaving 20 bases between the germline ends.

The chain links TRBV5-4 to TRBJ1-1; D not certain. Trimming shortened V by 9 bases and J by 1 base, and 13 bases separated the two germline ends. CDR1 and CDR2 from the germline V gene are SGHNT and YYREEE (reference sequence). CDR3 length: 13 residues. The CDR3 is CATTGNRNTEAFF. CDR3 in DNA: TGTGCCACCACGGGGAACAGGAACACTGAAGCTTTCTTT.

This chain uses TRBV4-3 with TRBJ2-7, with D possibly being TRBD1 (5 bases). Germline-derived CDR1 and CDR2 are LGHNA and YSLEER. Trimming left V 0 bases short and J 1 base short, with 13 bases between. The CDR3 is 16 residues long. The CDR3 here is CASSQDYISGSYEQYF. The CDR3 DNA reads TGCGCCAGCAGCCAAGATTATATCTCAGGGTCCTACGAGCAGTACTTC.

This sequence joins TRBV5-4 and TRBJ1-1, with 9 bases fitting TRBD1. Per the germline V gene, CDR1 is SGHNT and CDR2 is YYREEE (reference sequence). The CDR3 contains 14 residues. The J segment lost 1 base and the V segment lost 4 bases, leaving 2 bases of the junction unmatched. Written as DNA, the CDR3 is TGTGCCAGCAGCGGGGACAGGGCGAACACTGAAGCTTTCTTT. Translating gives CASSGDRANTEAFF.

The chain combines TRBV5-8 with TRBJ1-5; a weak D match, TRBD1 (5 bases). Between the trimmed V and J ends, which lost 0 bases and 4 bases, there was a span of 14 bases. This CDR3 spans 16 amino acids. Germline V gene data show CDR1 as SGHTS and CDR2 as YDEGEE. CDR3 sequence: CASSLGLQAWNQPQHF. CDR3 in DNA: TGTGCCAGCAGCTTGGGTTTACAGGCATGGAATCAGCCCCAGCATTTT.

The chain is built from TRBV7-6 and TRBJ2-5; tentatively, D is TRBD2 (5 bases). Germline V gene lookup returns CDR1 SGHVS and CDR2 FNYEAQ. This CDR3 contains 14 residues. V dropped 0 bases and J dropped 2 bases, with 7 bases sitting between them. The CDR3 protein is CASSLALAQETQYF. The CDR3 DNA reads as TGTGCCAGCAGCTTAGCTCTAGCACAAGAGACCCAGTACTTC.

This clone appeared a few times. The gene calls are TRBV7-2 and TRBJ2-5; D gene unclear. The CDR3 spans 12 residues. Trimming stripped 2 bases from V and 7 bases from J, with 8 bases between. The V gene's germline CDR1 is SGHTA and CDR2 FQGNSA. The CDR3 DNA reads TGTGCCAGCAGCTTAAGCCAGGTGACCCAGTACTTC. Translation gives CASSLSQVTQYF.